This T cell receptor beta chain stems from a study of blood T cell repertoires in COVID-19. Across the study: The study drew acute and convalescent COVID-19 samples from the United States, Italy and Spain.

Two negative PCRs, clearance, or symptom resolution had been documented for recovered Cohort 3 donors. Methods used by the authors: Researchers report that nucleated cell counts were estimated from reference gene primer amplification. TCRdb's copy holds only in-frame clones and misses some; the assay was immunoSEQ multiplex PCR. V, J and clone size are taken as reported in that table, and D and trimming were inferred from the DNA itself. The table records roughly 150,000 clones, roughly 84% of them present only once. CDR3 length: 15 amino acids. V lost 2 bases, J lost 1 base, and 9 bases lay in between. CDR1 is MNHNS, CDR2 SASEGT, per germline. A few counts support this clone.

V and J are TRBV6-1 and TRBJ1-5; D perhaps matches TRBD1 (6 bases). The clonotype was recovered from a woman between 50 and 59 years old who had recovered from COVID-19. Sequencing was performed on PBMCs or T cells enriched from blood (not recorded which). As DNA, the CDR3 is TGTGCCAGCAGTGAAACAGGGAGAAGCAATCAGCCCCAGCATTTT. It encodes CASSETGRSNQPQHF.